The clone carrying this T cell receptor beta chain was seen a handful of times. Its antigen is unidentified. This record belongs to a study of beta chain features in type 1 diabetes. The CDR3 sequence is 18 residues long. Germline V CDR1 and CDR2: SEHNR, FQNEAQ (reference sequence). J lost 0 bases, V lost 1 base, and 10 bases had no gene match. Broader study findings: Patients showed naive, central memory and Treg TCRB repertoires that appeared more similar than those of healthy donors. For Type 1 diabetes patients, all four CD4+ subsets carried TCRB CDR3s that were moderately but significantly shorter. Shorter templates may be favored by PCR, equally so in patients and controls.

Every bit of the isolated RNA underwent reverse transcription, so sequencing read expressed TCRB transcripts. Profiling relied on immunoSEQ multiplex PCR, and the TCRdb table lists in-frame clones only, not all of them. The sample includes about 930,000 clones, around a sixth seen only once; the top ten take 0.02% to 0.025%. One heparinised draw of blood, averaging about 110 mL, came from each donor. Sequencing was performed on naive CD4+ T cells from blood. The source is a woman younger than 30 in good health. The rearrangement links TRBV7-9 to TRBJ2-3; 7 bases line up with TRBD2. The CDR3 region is CASSLGAGVHYSTDTQYF. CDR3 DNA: TGTGCCAGCAGCTTAGGCGCGGGAGTCCACTATAGCACAGATACGCAGTATTTT.